The subject of this entry is one TCR beta chain. This sample was taken from a study of cytomegalovirus exposure and HLA in healthy donors. It was with 60 Vbeta and 13 Jbeta primers that the PCR ran. The data were produced by immunoSEQ multiplex PCR, yet TCRdb's version contains in-frame clones alone and is incomplete. The sample carries under 110,000 clones, around 70% recorded once. CDR3 length: 10 amino acids. V lost 10 bases to trimming and J lost 4 bases, with 5 bases between them. The germline V gene has CDR1 LNHDA and CDR2 SQIVND (reference sequence). The source is a boy between 10 and 17 years old in good health and CMV-seronegative. The sequenced material came from PBMCs. The chain is built from TRBV19 and TRBJ2-1; D not resolved. DNA of the CDR3: TGTGCCACCCAATACAATGAGCAGTTCTTC. It translates to CATQYNEQFF.